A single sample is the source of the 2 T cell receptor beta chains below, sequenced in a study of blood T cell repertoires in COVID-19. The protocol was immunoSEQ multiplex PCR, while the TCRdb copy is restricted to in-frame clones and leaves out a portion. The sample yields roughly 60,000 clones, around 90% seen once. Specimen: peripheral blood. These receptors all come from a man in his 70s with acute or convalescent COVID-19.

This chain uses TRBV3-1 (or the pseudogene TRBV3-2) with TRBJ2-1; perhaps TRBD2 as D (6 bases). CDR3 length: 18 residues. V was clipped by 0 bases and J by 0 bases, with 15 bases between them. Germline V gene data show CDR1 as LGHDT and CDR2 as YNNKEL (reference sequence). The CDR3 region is CASSQDYPTGSSYNEQFF. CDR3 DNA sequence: TGTGCCAGCAGCCAAGATTACCCAACCGGGAGCTCCTACAATGAGCAGTTCTTC.

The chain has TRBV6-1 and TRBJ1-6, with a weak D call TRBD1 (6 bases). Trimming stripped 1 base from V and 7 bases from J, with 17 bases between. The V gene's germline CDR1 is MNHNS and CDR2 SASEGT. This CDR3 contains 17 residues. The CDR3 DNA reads TGTGCCAGCAGTGAAGGTCGTAGGGCAGGGGACAATTCACCCCTCCACTTT. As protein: CASSEGRRAGDNSPLHF.